This T cell receptor (beta chain) was found in a study of read filtering for tumor transcriptome and immune sequencing. Whole-study context: By R-ISS, stages I, II and III held roughly 8, 16 and 7 patients.

The CDR3 sequence is 12 residues long. V was cut by 8 bases and J by 2 bases, with 9 bases left in between. Looked up from germline, CDR1 is LGHDT and CDR2 is YNNKEL (reference sequence). At the time of active disease, bone marrow was collected from every patient. Study conclusions and caveats: IR-seq and RNA-seq agreed better without single-read clonotypes.

Molecular barcoded adaptors covering alpha/delta and beta/gamma chains were used on 400 to 450 ng RNA. TCRdb independently ran MiXCR on the reads; one entry per CDR3 protein. Of approximately 62,000 distinct CDR3 sequences detected, roughly 18% appear once; the ten largest clones hold about a tenth. Many counts were recorded for this clonotype. Its target is unknown. The clonotype originates from a donor aged 40 or older with multiple myeloma. This chain uses TRBV3-1 with TRBJ1-2; possible D gene TRBD1, 6 bases. The sequenced sample consisted of a population of CD138-negative cells sorted from bone marrow. In DNA, the CDR3 is TGTGCCAGCGGGACACAAAACTATGGCTACACCTTC. The encoded protein is CASGTQNYGYTF.